These 5 T cell receptor beta chains were all obtained from the same sample, sequenced in a study of lymphopenia after photon versus proton radiotherapy. Only in-frame clones appear in the TCRdb table, and some are missing; sequencing was by immunoSEQ multiplex PCR. This sample has fewer than 65,000 clones, with roughly 86% found just once. The specimen comprised peripheral blood, sampled from a patient treated with photon-based radiotherapy. All receptors derive from a man aged 40-49 years with gastric cancer.

DNA of the CDR3: TGTGCCAGCAGCGTGACAGGAGGCAGCAATCAGCCCCAGCATTTT. Translated, it gives CASSVTGGSNQPQHF. This sequence joins TRBV9 and TRBJ1-5; tentative D call: TRBD1 (6 bases). Germline values: CDR1 SGDLS, CDR2 YYNGEE. The CDR3 length is 15 residues. V was pared by 2 bases and J by 1 base, with 10 bases between.

This clone came up once. The chain joins TRBV30 to TRBJ2-5; D call uncertain. This CDR3 region has 15 residues. The V gene lost 0 bases and the J gene lost 5 bases, with 16 bases spanning the gap. The germline gives CDR1 GTSNPN, CDR2 SVGIG (reference sequence). The CDR3 sequence: CAWSVGGLGTETQYF. The CDR3 nucleotides are TGTGCCTGGAGTGTAGGTGGCTTAGGCACGGAGACCCAGTACTTC.

The chain joins TRBV15 to TRBJ2-7, with D hard to call. Germline CDR1 and CDR2: LNHNV and YYDKDF (reference sequence). The CDR3 is 16 residues long. V lost 5 bases and J 0 bases, leaving 17 bases between the germline ends. This CDR3 is CATSLISWGSSYEQYF. The DNA for the CDR3 is TGTGCCACCAGCCTAATATCCTGGGGTAGCTCCTACGAGCAGTACTTC.

On this clone itself: A much larger clone is a single base away; this may be a read error. Other DNA sequences in this sample translate to the same CDR3. The rearrangement joins TRBV30 to TRBJ1-1; no clear D gene. V lost 2 bases and J lost 0, with 4 bases in between. CDR3 length: 12 residues. Germline-derived CDR1 and CDR2 are GTSNPN and SVGIG (reference sequence). Here the CDR3 reads CAWSRMNTEAFF. CDR3 DNA: TGTGCCTGGAGTAGAATGAACACTGAAGCTTTCTTT.

The rearrangement uses TRBV7-8 and TRBJ2-3, with TRBD1 matching 8 bases. V dropped 4 bases and J dropped 4; count of bases not matched to a gene: 10. The germline CDR1 and CDR2 sequences are SGHVS and FQNEAQ. This CDR3 comprises 16 residues. CDR3 loop: CASSYLTGGHSDTQYF. The CDR3 DNA sequence: TGTGCCAGCAGCTACCTAACAGGGGGACACTCAGATACGCAGTATTTT.